The entry that follows covers one T cell receptor beta chain sequence. Its matching antigen is unknown. CDR3 size: 14 residues. Germline V lookup: CDR1 SEHNR, CDR2 FQNEAQ (reference sequence). V lost 5 bases to trimming and J lost 3 bases, with 10 bases between them. These data are taken from a study of cytomegalovirus exposure and HLA in healthy donors. General study findings and limits: The dataset shows that most TCR sequences were rare, while some public TCRs occurred in many donors. TRBV6-2, TRBV6-3 and some other V segments were excluded as indistinguishable.

13 Jbeta primers and 60 Vbeta primers were used for the PCR. Only in-frame clones appear in the TCRdb table, and some are missing; sequencing was by immunoSEQ multiplex PCR. The sample lists 150,000 or so clones; around 77% were seen once. This chain connects TRBV7-9 to TRBJ1-4; D ambiguous. Sequencing used PBMCs. This clonotype originated in a woman aged 25-40 years in good health and CMV-seronegative. CDR3: CASSHFAANEKLFF. CDR3 in DNA: TGTGCCAGCAGCCACTTTGCTGCTAATGAAAAACTGTTTTTT.